This T cell receptor (beta chain) was captured in a study of cytomegalovirus exposure and HLA in healthy donors. Study-wide context: HLA-typed donors were the source of 86 million or so unique TCRs held in an early data release. The study's findings and limits: Researchers reported in a later analysis that a missense DCLRE1C variant was tied to TCR beta V- and J-gene trimming. It was shown in a later analysis that HLA-associated TCR beta chains were more clonally expanded than other, equally common chains.

Germline V CDR1 and CDR2: SNHLY, FYNNEI. V was clipped by 6 bases and J by 1 base; unmatched bases: 12. This CDR3 contains 19 residues. This clone appeared once. Its antigen is undetermined. PCR used 60 Vbeta primers and 13 Jbeta primers. TCRdb's table, derived via immunoSEQ multiplex PCR, lists solely in-frame clones and lacks some. This sample has around 190,000 clones, with almost 85% found just once. The chain joins TRBV2 to TRBJ2-7, with 16 positions matching TRBD2. The specimen was PBMCs. The receptor was isolated from a woman between 45 and 60 years old in good health and CMV-seronegative. The CDR3 bases are TGTGCCAGCAGATGGAAGGGACTAGCGGGAGGGCCGAAGTCCTACGAGCAGTACTTC. This translates into CASRWKGLAGGPKSYEQYF.